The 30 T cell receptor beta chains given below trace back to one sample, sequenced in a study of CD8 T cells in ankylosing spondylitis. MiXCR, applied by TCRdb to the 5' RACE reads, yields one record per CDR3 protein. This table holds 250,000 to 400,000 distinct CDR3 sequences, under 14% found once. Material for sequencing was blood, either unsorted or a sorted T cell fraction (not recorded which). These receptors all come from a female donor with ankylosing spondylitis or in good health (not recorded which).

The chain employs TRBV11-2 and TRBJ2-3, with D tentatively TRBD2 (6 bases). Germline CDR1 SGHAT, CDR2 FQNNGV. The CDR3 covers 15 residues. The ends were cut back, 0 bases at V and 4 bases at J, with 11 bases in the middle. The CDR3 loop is CASSLDRGNSDTQYF. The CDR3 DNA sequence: TGTGCCAGCAGCTTAGATCGGGGGAACTCAGATACGCAGTATTTT.

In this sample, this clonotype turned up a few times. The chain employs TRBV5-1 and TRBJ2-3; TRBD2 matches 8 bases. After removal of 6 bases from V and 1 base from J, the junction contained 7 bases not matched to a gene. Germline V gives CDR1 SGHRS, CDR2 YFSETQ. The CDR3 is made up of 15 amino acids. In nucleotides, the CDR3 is TGCGCCAGCACGCCGACTAGCGTTGGCACAGATACGCAGTATTTT. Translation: CASTPTSVGTDTQYF.

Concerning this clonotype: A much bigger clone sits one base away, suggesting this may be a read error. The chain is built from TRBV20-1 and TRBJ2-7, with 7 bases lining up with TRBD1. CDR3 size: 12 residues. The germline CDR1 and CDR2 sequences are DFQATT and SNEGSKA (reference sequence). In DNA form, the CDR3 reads TGCAGTGTTAGATGGGACAGCTACGAGCAGTACTTC. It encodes CSVRWDSYEQYF.

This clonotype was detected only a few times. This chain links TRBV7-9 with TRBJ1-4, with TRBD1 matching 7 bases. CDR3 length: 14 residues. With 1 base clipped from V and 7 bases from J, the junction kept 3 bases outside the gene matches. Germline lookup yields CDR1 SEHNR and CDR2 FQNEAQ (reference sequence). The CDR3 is CASSLDRGSEKLFF. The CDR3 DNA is TGTGCCAGCAGCTTAGACAGGGGAAGTGAAAAACTGTTTTTT.

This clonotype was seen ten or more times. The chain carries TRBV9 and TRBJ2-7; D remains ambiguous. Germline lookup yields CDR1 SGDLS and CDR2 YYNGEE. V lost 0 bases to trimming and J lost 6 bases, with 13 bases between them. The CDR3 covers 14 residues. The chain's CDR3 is CASSVEFLASEQYF. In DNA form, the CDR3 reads TGTGCCAGCAGCGTAGAGTTCTTAGCCAGCGAGCAGTACTTC.

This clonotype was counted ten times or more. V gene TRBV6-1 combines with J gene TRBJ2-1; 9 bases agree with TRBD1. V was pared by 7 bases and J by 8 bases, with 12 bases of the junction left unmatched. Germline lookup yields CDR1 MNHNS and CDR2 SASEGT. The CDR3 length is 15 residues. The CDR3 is CASIPGTGIGDEQFF. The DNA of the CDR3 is TGTGCCAGCATCCCCGGGACAGGGATTGGGGATGAGCAGTTCTTC.

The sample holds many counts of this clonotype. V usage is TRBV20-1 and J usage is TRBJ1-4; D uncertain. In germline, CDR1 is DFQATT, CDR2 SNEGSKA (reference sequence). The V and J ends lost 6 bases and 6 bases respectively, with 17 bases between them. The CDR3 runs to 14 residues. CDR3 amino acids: CSASERPAYEKLFF. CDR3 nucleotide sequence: TGCAGTGCGTCGGAGAGGCCGGCCTATGAAAAACTGTTTTTT.

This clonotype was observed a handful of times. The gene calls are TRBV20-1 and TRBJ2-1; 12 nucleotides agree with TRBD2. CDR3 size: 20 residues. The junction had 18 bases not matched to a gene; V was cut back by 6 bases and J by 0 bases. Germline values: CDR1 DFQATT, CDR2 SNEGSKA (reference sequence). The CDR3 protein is CSATRAEGTSGSSSYNEQFF. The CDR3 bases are TGCAGTGCCACTCGGGCGGAAGGGACTAGCGGGTCGAGCTCCTACAATGAGCAGTTCTTC.

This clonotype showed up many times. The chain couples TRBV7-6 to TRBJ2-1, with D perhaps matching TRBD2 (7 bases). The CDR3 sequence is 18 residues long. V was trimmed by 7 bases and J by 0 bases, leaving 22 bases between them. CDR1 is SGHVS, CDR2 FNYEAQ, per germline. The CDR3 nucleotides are TGTGCCAGCACCATAAATGGGGGGGGCCCGAGCTCCTACAATGAGCAGTTCTTC. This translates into CASTINGGGPSSYNEQFF.

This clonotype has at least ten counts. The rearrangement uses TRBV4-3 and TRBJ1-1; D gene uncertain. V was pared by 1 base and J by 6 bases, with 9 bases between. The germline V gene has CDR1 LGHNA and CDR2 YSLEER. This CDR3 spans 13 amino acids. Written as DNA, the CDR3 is TGCGCCAGCAGCCAAGTTTGGGGAGCTGAAGCTTTCTTT. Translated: CASSQVWGAEAFF.

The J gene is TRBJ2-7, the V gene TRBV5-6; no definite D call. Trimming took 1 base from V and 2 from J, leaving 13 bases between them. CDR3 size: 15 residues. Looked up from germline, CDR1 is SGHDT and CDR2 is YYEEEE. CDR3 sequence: CASSLYVQNPYEQYF. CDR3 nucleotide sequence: TGTGCCAGCAGCTTGTATGTCCAGAACCCCTACGAGCAGTACTTC.

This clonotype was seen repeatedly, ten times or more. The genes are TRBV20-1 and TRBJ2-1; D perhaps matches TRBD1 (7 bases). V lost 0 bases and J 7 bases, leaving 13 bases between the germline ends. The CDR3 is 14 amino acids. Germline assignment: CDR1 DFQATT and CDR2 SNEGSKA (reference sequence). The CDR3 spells CSARESAGGNEQFF. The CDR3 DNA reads TGCAGTGCTAGAGAATCCGCAGGGGGGAATGAGCAGTTCTTC.

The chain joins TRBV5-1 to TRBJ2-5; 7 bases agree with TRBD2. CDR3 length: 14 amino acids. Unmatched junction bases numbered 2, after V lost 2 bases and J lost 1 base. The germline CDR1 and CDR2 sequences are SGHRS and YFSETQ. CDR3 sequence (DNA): TGCGCCAGCAGCTTCGGCGGGGGCCAAGAGACCCAGTACTTC. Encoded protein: CASSFGGGQETQYF.

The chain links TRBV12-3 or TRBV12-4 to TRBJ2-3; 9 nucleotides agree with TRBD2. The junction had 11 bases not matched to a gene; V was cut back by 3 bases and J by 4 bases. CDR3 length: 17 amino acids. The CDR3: CASSFRGGAASPDTQYF. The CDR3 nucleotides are TGTGCCAGCAGTTTCCGCGGGGGGGCTGCCTCCCCAGATACGCAGTATTTT.

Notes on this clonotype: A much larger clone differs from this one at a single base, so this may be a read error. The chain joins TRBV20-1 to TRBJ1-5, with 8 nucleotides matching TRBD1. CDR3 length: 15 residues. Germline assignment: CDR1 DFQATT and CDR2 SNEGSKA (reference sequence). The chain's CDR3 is CNAKTGGSSNQPQHF. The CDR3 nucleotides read TGCAATGCTAAAACAGGGGGGAGTAGCAATCAGCCCCAGCATTTT.

CDR3 region: CASKESSSGDTQYF. CDR3 bases: TGCGCCAGCAAGGAAAGCTCGTCCGGAGATACGCAGTATTTT. The chain combines TRBV5-1 with TRBJ2-3; no clear D. This CDR3 spans 14 amino acids. Trimming removed 6 bases from V and 5 bases from J, with 16 bases in between. CDR1 is SGHRS and CDR2 is YFSETQ in the germline V gene. The full variable domain, with the rest looked up from reference TRBV5-1 and TRBJ2-3, is KAGVTQTPRYLIKTRGQQVTLSCSPISGHRSVSWYQQTPGQGLQFLFEYFSETQRNKGNFPGRFSGRQFSNSRSEMNVSTLELGDSALYLCASKESSSGDTQYFGPGTRLTVL.

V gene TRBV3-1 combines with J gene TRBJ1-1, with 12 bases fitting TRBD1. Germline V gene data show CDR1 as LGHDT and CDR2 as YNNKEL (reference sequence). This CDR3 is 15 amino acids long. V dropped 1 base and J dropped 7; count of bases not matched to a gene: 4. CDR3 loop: CASSQAGTGGFEAFF. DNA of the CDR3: TGTGCCAGCAGCCAAGCTGGGACAGGGGGCTTTGAAGCTTTCTTT.

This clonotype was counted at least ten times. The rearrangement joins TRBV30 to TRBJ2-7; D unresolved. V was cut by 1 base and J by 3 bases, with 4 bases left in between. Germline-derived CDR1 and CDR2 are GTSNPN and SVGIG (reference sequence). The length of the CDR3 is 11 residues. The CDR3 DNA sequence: TGTGCCTGGAGTGGTGGCTACGAGCAGTACTTC. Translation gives CAWSGGYEQYF.

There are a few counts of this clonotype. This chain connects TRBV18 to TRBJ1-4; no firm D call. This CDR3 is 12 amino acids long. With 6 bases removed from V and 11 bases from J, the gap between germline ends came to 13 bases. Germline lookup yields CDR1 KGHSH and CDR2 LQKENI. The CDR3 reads CASSPVGGKLFF. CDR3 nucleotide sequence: TGTGCCAGCTCGCCAGTTGGAGGGAAACTGTTTTTT.

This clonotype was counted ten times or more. CDR3 amino acids: CASSLGGRKNTEAFF. CDR3 DNA: TGCGCCAGCAGCTTGGGAGGGCGGAAGAACACTGAAGCTTTCTTT. The V gene is TRBV5-1, the J gene TRBJ1-1; D ambiguous. V was pared by 0 bases and J by 1 base, with 10 bases between. Germline V gene data show CDR1 as SGHRS and CDR2 as YFSETQ. This CDR3 comprises 15 residues.

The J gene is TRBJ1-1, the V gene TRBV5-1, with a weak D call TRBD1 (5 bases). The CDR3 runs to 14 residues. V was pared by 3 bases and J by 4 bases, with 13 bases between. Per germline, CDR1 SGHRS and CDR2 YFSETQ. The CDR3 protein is CASSYAGGFTEAFF. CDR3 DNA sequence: TGCGCCAGCAGCTACGCGGGGGGGTTCACTGAAGCTTTCTTT.

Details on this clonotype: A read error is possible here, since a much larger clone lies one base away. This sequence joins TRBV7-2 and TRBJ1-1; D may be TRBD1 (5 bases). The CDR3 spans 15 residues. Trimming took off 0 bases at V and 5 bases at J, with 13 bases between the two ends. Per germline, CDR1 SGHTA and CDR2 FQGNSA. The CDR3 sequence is CASSLAWQWGTEAFF. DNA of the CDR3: TGTGCCAGCAGCTTAGCTTGGCAATGGGGGACTGAAGCTTTCTTT.

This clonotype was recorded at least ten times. The CDR3 loop reads CASSPRDFNPYEQYF. CDR3 nucleotide sequence: TGTGCCAGCAGCCCCCGGGACTTTAATCCCTACGAGCAGTACTTC. The chain uses TRBV9 and TRBJ2-7; possibly TRBD2 for D (6 bases). The CDR3 consists of 15 residues. The V and J ends lost 4 bases and 2 bases respectively, with 16 bases between them. The V gene's germline CDR1 is SGDLS and CDR2 YYNGEE.

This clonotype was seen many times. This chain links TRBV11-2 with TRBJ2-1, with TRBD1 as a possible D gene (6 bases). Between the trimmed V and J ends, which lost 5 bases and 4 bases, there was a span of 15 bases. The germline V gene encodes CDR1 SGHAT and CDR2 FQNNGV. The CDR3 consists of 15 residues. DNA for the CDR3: TGTGCCAGCAGCGCTGCAGGGGTTTTGTACAATGAGCAGTTCTTC. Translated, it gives CASSAAGVLYNEQFF. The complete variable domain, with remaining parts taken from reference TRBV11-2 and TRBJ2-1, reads EAGVAQSPRYKIIEKRQSVAFWCNPISGHATLYWYQQILGQGPKLLIQFQNNGVVDDSQLPKDRFSAERLKGVDSTLKIQPAKLEDSAVYLCASSAAGVLYNEQFFGPGTRLTVL.

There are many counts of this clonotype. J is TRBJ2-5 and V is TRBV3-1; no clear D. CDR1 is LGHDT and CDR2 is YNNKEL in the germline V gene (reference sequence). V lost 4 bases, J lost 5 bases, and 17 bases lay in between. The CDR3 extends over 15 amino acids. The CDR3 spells CASSPVGAQRETQYF. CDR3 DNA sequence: TGTGCCAGCAGCCCCGTAGGAGCGCAGAGGGAGACCCAGTACTTC.

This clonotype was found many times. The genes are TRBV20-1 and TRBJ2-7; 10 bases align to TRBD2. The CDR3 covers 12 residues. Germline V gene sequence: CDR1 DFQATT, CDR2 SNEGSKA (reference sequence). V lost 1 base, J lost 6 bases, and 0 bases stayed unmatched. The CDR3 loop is CSARGLAGEQYF. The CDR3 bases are TGCAGTGCTAGAGGACTAGCGGGCGAGCAGTACTTC.

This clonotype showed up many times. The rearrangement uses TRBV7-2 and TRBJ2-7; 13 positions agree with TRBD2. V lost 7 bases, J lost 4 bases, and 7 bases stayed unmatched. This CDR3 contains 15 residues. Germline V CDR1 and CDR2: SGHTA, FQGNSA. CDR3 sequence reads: CASTRTSGSQYEQYF. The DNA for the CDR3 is TGTGCCAGCACCCGGACTAGCGGGAGTCAGTACGAGCAGTACTTC.

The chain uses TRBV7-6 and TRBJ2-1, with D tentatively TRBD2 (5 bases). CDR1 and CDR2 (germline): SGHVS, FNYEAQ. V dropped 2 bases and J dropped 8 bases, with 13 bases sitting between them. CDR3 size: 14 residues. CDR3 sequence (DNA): TGTGCCAGCAGCTTAAGCCTAGCTGCCCATGAGCAGTTCTTC. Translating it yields CASSLSLAAHEQFF.

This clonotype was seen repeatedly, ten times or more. The CDR3 loop is CASRTSGQSNQPQHF. In DNA form, the CDR3 reads TGTGCCAGCAGAACGTCCGGACAGAGCAATCAGCCCCAGCATTTT. The V and J genes are TRBV28 and TRBJ1-5; D is perhaps TRBD1 (6 bases). V shed 6 bases and J shed 1 base, with 13 bases lying between them. CDR1 and CDR2 (germline): MDHEN, SYDVKM. This CDR3 spans 15 amino acids.

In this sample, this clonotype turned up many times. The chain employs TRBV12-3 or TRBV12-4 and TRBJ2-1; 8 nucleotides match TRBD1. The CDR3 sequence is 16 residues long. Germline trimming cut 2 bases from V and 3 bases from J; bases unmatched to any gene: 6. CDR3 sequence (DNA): TGTGCCAGCAGTTTATTTGGACAGGGCGGCTACAATGAGCAGTTCTTC. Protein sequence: CASSLFGQGGYNEQFF.